What follows describes a single T cell receptor (beta chain). What it recognizes is unknown. This sample was included in a study of neoadjuvant anti-PD-1 for oral cavity cancer. As for the study in general: Around day 43, patients without progression received a fourth nivolumab dose before surgery. General study findings and limits: TCR analyses covered only a few patients per response group.

Profiling relied on immunoSEQ multiplex PCR, and the TCRdb table lists in-frame clones only, not all of them. The sample contains approximately 30,000 clones, roughly 80% of which appear only once. Trimming took 2 bases from V and 9 from J, leaving 7 bases between them. From germline, CDR1 is MGHDK and CDR2 SYGVNS. The CDR3 covers 11 residues. Time point of the sample: after neoadjuvant nivolumab, at surgical resection. Analysis of PBMCs was direct, with no culture step. The sequence came from a person aged 35 to 85 with oral cavity squamous cell carcinoma. J is TRBJ1-1 and V is TRBV25-1; D uncertain. Specimen: PBMCs, collected after nivolumab (anti-PD-1) treatment. The CDR3 DNA follows: TGTGCCAGCAGTGAAGGTCTTAAAGCTTTCTTT. Its protein is CASSEGLKAFF.